This record covers a single T cell receptor beta chain. The V gene lost 2 bases and the J gene lost 0 bases, with 15 bases spanning the gap. This CDR3 spans 17 amino acids. From germline, CDR1 is SGDLS and CDR2 YYNGEE. The record originates from a study of blood T cell repertoires in COVID-19. Study background: From T cells, B-cell-depleted T cells, or PBMCs came the material, which was cDNA or gDNA.

Under the authors' procedure: Scientists estimated how many nucleated cells there were by amplifying reference gene primers. Clones were read by immunoSEQ multiplex PCR, and TCRdb kept only the in-frame ones, dropping some. D and trimming come from the DNA, and the V and J calls and clone size come from that table. The sample consists of over 45,000 clones, 75% to 80% of them appearing once. This clonotype originated in a human donor with active or convalescent COVID-19. The donor label of this sample is uncertain. The V and J genes are TRBV9 and TRBJ2-1, with D perhaps matching TRBD2 (6 bases). Material: peripheral blood. CDR3 sequence reads: CASSVSVLEGSYNEQFF. CDR3 in DNA: TGTGCCAGCAGCGTTAGTGTCCTGGAGGGCTCCTACAATGAGCAGTTCTTC.